This T cell receptor beta chain was captured in a study of blood T cells in healthy people across ages. The table lists this clonotype with a few counts. Using a J-beta primer mix together with a sample-barcoded 5' primer, a second PCR was run for roughly 6 to 11 cycles. A template-switch adaptor that had 12 random nucleotides put a tag on each cDNA molecule. TCRdb redid the calling of the 5' RACE reads with MiXCR, one entry per CDR3 protein. This table holds around 990,000 distinct CDR3 sequences, around 27% found once. V dropped 3 bases and J dropped 4 bases, with 15 bases sitting between them. Germline V gene data show CDR1 as DFQATT and CDR2 as SNEGSKA (reference sequence). The CDR3 has 15 residues. This sample was shared with a second study, whose subject was T cells of mothers and their children. That paper states: Samples came from a few healthy Caucasian mothers and their six children. Inherited differences only slightly affect thymic shaping of TCR recombination output.

This TCR derives from a girl aged 2-9 years in good health. The specimen was blood. This chain connects TRBV20-1 to TRBJ2-2; possibly TRBD1 for D (5 bases). The CDR3 spells CSASGHQRPTGELFF. The CDR3 region has the DNA TGCAGTGCTAGTGGACATCAACGTCCCACCGGGGAGCTGTTTTTT.